In its sample, the clone carrying this T cell receptor beta chain was seen once. One junction end disagrees with the germline gene, perhaps due to a read error. The germline V gene encodes CDR1 SGHAT and CDR2 FQNNGV. The CDR3 has 13 amino acids. This sample is drawn from a study of blood T cell repertoires in COVID-19. Some clones are missing from TCRdb's copy, which holds only in-frame ones; the method was immunoSEQ multiplex PCR. The sample lists roughly 700,000 clones, more than 80% occurring once. The clonotype comes from a woman aged 18-29 years with acute or convalescent COVID-19. The sequenced sample was peripheral blood. The chain uses TRBV11-2 and TRBJ1-2; D gene unclear. The chain's CDR3 is CASRSPPGGSIPF. Written as DNA, the CDR3 is TGTGCCAGCAGGTCACCACCAGGAGGGAGTATTCCCTTC. Combining the CDR3 with reference TRBV11-2 and TRBJ1-2 gives the whole variable domain EAGVAQSPRYKIIEKRQSVAFWCNPISGHATLYWYQQILGQGPKLLIQFQNNGVVDDSQLPKDRFSAERLKGVDSTLKIQPAKLEDSAVYLCASRSPPGGSIPFGSGTRLTVV.